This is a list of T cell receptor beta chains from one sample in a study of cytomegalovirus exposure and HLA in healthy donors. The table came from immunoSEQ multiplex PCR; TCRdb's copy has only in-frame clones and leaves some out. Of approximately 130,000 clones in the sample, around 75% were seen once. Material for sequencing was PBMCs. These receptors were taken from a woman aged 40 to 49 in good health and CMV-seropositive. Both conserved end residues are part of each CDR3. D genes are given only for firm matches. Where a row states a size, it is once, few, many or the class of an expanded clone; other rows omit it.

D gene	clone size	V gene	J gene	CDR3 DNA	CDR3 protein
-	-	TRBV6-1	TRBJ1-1	TGTGCCATACAGATGAACACTGAAGCTTTCTTT	CAIQMNTEAFF
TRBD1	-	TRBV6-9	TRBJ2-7	TGTGCCAGCAGTTTACTTTCCTCCTCACGGGACAGGGTTTACGAGCAGTACTTC	CASSLLSSSRDRVYEQYF
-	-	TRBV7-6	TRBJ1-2	TGTGCCAGCAGCTTAGCGCTCGAGAATGGCTACACCTTC	CASSLALENGYTF
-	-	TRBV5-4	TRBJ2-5	TGTGCCAGCAGCTTGGACCAGGGATATGGGGAGACCCAGTACTTC	CASSLDQGYGETQYF
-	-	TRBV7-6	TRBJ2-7	TGTGCCAGCAGCTTAGGCGCCGGGACAAACTACGAGCAGTACTTC	CASSLGAGTNYEQYF
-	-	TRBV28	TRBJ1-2	TGTGCCAGCAGTTACCCCCGTGCGGAACGCTATGGCTACACCTTC	CASSYPRAERYGYTF
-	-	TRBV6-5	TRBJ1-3	TGTGCCAGCAGTTACAGTCTCGGGGACTCTGGAAACACCATATATTTT	CASSYSLGDSGNTIYF
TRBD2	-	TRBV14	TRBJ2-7	TGTGCCAGCAGCCAAGTAGGTTTCGCGGGAGGGGCGAGGGCGTCCGAGCAGTACTTC	CASSQVGFAGGARASEQYF
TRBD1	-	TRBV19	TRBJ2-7	TGTGCCAGTAGTAGGGTGGGACAGGGAAGTCCCTACGAGCAGTACTTC	CASSRVGQGSPYEQYF
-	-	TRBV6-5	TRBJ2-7	TGTGCCAGCAACCAAGGGAGCTCCTACGAGCAGTACTTC	CASNQGSSYEQYF
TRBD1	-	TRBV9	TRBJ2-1	TGTGCCAGCAGCGTAGGACAGGGCTCCTACAATGAGCAGTTCTTC	CASSVGQGSYNEQFF
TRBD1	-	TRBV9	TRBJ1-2	TGTGCCAGCAGCGGACAGGGGAACTATGGCTACACCTTC	CASSGQGNYGYTF
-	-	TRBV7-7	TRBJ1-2	TGTGCTCTCCGCAGCGATTATGGCTACACCTTC	CALRSDYGYTF
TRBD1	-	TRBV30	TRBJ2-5	TGTGCCTGGAGTTCAGACAGGGCCCAGTACTTC	CAWSSDRAQYF
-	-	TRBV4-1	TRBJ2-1	TGCGCCAGCAGCCCAGACGGTTCCGGGACATCCTCCTACAATGAGCAGTTCTTC	CASSPDGSGTSSYNEQFF
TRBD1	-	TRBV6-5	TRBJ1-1	TGTGCCAGCAGTCCAGACAGGGGGTGGACTGAAGCTTTCTTT	CASSPDRGWTEAFF
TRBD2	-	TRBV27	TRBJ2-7	TGTGCCAGCAGTTTCAGCGGGAGCTCCTACGAGCAGTACTTC	CASSFSGSSYEQYF
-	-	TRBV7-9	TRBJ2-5	TGTGCCAGCAGCTTAAGGGGGTCTCAACAAGAGACCCAGTACTTC	CASSLRGSQQETQYF
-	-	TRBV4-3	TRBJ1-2	TGCGCCAGCAGCCAAGATCGGGGGGGCAGGCTCTATGGCTACACCTTC	CASSQDRGGRLYGYTF
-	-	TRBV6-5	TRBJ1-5	TGTGCCAGCAGTTACTCCGGTGTGGGAGGCGATCAGCCCCAGCATTTT	CASSYSGVGGDQPQHF
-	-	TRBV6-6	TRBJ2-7	TGTGCCAGCAGTTACTCGAAGAGTCCGCCCCACGAGCAGTACTTC	CASSYSKSPPHEQYF
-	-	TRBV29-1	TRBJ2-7	TGCAGCGTTGAGGCGGGGTCGGGAAGCTCCTACGAGCAGTACTTC	CSVEAGSGSSYEQYF
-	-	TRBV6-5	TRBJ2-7	TGTGCCAGCAGCCCAGGTATACCGGCCCAATCGGAGCAGTACTTC	CASSPGIPAQSEQYF
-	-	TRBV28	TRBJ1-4	TGTGCCAGCAGTTTTTGGGACTTAACGACTAATGAAAAACTGTTTTTT	CASSFWDLTTNEKLFF
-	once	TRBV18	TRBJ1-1	TGTGCCAGCTCAGAGGGCGTGAACACTGAAGCTTTCTTT	CASSEGVNTEAFF
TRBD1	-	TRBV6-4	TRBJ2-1	TGTGCCAGCAGCGCCGGGACAGGGTCATCCCATGAGCAGTTCTTC	CASSAGTGSSHEQFF
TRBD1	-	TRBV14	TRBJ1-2	TGTGCCAGCAGCCAGGGACAGGGGTCTACATATGGCTACACCTTC	CASSQGQGSTYGYTF
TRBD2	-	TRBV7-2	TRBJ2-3	TGTGCCAGCGACGGACTAGCTGCAGATACGCAGTATTTT	CASDGLAADTQYF
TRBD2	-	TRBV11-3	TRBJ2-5	TGTGCCAGCAGCCGACTAGCGGGACAGACCCAGTACTTC	CASSRLAGQTQYF
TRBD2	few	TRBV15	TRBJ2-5	TGTGCCACCAGCAGAGAGGCGGGAGGGGGAGAGACCCAGTACTTC	CATSREAGGGETQYF
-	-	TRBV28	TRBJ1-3	TGTGCCAGCACCCACCCCCTACGACACCGATCCTCTGGAAACACCATATATTTT	CASTHPLRHRSSGNTIYF
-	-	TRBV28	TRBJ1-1	TGTGCCAGCAGTTTTCAACAACAGAAGAACACTGAAGCTTTCTTT	CASSFQQQKNTEAFF
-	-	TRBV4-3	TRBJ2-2	TGCGCCAGCAGCCAAGATTCAGGGGCCGCCGGGGAGCTGTTTTTT	CASSQDSGAAGELFF
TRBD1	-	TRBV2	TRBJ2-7	TGTGCCAGTACCGACAGGGGGCTAGGGGAGCAGTACTTC	CASTDRGLGEQYF
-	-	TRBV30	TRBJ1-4	TGTGCCTGGAGTGAAAGCGAAAAACTGTTTTTT	CAWSESEKLFF
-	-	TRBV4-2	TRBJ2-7	TGTGCCAGCAGCCAAGGGGTTCCCGGGACACACCGATACTACGAGCAGTACTTC	CASSQGVPGTHRYYEQYF
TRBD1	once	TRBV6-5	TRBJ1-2	TGTGCCAGCAGGGAACAGGGACAGGGGTATGGCTACACCTTC	CASREQGQGYGYTF
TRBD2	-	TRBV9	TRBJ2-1	TGTGCCAGCAGCCCTAGCGGAGGGGCCCAAGAGCAGTTCTTC	CASSPSGGAQEQFF
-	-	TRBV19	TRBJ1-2	TGTGCCAGTATGTCTCGGGATGGACACTATGGCTACACCTTC	CASMSRDGHYGYTF
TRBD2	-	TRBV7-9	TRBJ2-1	TGTGCCAGCAGCTTCCTAGCGGGGCCGGGTAATGAGCAGTTCTTC	CASSFLAGPGNEQFF
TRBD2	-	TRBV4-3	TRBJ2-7	TGCGCCAGCAGCCAAGATTTCGAGCGGGAGGAGGCCTACGAGCAGTACTTC	CASSQDFEREEAYEQYF
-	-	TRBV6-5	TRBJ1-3	TGTGCCAGCAGTATACAGGGCTCTGGAAACACCATATATTTT	CASSIQGSGNTIYF
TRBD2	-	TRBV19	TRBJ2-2	TGTGCCAGTCTTTTGCGGGAGTTCGTCGGGGAGCTGTTTTTT	CASLLREFVGELFF
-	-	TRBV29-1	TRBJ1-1	TGCAGCGGCACCGGACAGCACATTGAAGCTTTCTTT	CSGTGQHIEAFF
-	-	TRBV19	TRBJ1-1	TGTGCCAGTAGTAGTCCTCCAAATAGAGCTTTCTTT	CASSSPPNRAFF
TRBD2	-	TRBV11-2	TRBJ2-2	TGTGCCAGCAGCTTAGGACTAGCCGAAACCGGGGAGCTGTTTTTT	CASSLGLAETGELFF
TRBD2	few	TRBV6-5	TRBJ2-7	TGTGCCAGCAGTTACGGGACTAGGACCTACGAGCAGTACTTC	CASSYGTRTYEQYF
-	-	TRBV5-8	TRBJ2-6	TGTGCCAGCAGCTTGACAGGTGGGGCCTCTGGGGCCAACGTCCTGACTTTC	CASSLTGGASGANVLTF
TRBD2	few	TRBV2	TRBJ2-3	TGTGCCAGCAGTGAAGGGGTGCGGGGGGGCGGGACGCAGTATTTT	CASSEGVRGGGTQYF
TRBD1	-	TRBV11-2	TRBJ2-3	TGTGCCAGCAGCTTAGAAGTCGCGCAGGGGGCTAGCACAGATACGCAGTATTTT	CASSLEVAQGASTDTQYF
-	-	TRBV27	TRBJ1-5	TGTGCCAGCAGTTTATTAGGGAGGCAGCCCCAGCATTTT	CASSLLGRQPQHF
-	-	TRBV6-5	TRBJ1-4	TGTGCCAGCAGGCCTATTCAGGGATATAATGAAAAACTGTTTTTT	CASRPIQGYNEKLFF
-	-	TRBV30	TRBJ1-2	TGTGCCTGGAGTGTAGGAGGGGCACGGGGCTACACCTTC	CAWSVGGARGYTF